This entry lists 20 T cell receptor beta chains sequenced from one sample in a study of vaccination effects on CD4 cells after COVID-19. At the end of 9 to 11 days of culture, CD4+ T cells were isolated. Either the mRNA-1273 or the BNT162b2 vaccine was given to participants as two doses. These TCRs are of unknown antigen specificity. Assay: immunoSEQ multiplex PCR; the TCRdb copy retains only in-frame clones and omits some. The sample comprises roughly 40,000 clones, about two thirds of which are singletons, and more than 7% rests with the top ten. The sample consisted of CD4+ T cells from PBMCs cultured without peptide, taken after COVID-19 vaccination. The receptor set was obtained from a human donor who received a COVID-19 vaccine.

The chain couples TRBV11-2 to TRBJ1-4; D unresolved. V shed 0 bases and J shed 7 bases, with 6 bases lying between them. Germline CDR1 reads SGHAT; CDR2 reads FQNNGV. The CDR3 sequence is 13 residues long. The DNA of the CDR3 is TGTGCCAGCAGCTTAGATCGGATTGAAAAACTGTTTTTT. Its translation: CASSLDRIEKLFF.

The CDR3 here is CASSLAYSGGYTF. The CDR3 DNA is TGTGCCAGCAGCTTAGCGTACTCGGGAGGCTACACCTTC. The chain couples TRBV7-2 to TRBJ1-2, with D unclear. The CDR3 runs to 13 residues. Germline CDR1 SGHTA, CDR2 FQGNSA. V was trimmed by 0 bases and J by 8 bases, leaving 10 bases between them.

V and J are TRBV9 and TRBJ1-1; no definite D call. With 0 bases removed from V and 6 bases from J, the gap between germline ends came to 9 bases. This CDR3 spans 13 amino acids. Germline V CDR1 and CDR2: SGDLS, YYNGEE. The CDR3 is CASSVGWSAEAFF. In nucleotides, the CDR3 is TGTGCCAGCAGCGTAGGGTGGAGCGCTGAAGCTTTCTTT.

In its sample, this clone was seen once. The chain has TRBV6-4 and TRBJ2-3; TRBD2 matches at 7 bases. Trimming removed 0 bases from V and 6 bases from J; junction bases left unmatched: 6. The CDR3 is 15 amino acids. The germline V gene encodes CDR1 MRHNA and CDR2 SNTAGT. Written as DNA, the CDR3 is TGTGCCAGCAGTGACTCTAGCGGGCCCTCGGATACGCAGTATTTT. Translated: CASSDSSGPSDTQYF.

Regarding this clone: One junction end does not reproduce the germline sequence, and a read error may be involved. V gene TRBV5-1 combines with J gene TRBJ1-1, with 8 bases matching TRBD1. Germline CDR1 SGHRS, CDR2 YFSETQ. The CDR3 totals 13 residues. Here the CDR3 DNA reads TGCGCCAGCAGCATTGACAGGGGCCAGAAAGGAGTCTTT. Residues: CASSIDRGQKGVF.

The chain carries TRBV6-5 and TRBJ2-7; D might be TRBD2 (6 bases). Germline V gene lookup returns CDR1 MNHEY and CDR2 SVGAGI. Trimming took 5 bases from V and 0 from J, leaving 14 bases between them. The CDR3 extends over 15 amino acids. CDR3: CASSPLRGSSYEQYF. The CDR3 DNA is TGTGCCAGCAGTCCTCTCCGGGGGAGCTCCTACGAGCAGTACTTC.

The gene calls are TRBV3-1 (or the pseudogene TRBV3-2) and TRBJ2-3, with 11 bases fitting TRBD2. With V trimmed by 4 bases and J by 3 bases, 12 bases remained unmatched. CDR1 and CDR2 (germline): LGHDT, YNNKEL (reference sequence). This CDR3 spans 18 amino acids. DNA of the CDR3: TGTGCCAGCAGCCCGAAGACCGGGACTAGCGGATCAACAGATACGCAGTATTTT. It specifies CASSPKTGTSGSTDTQYF.

This clone was found once. The gene calls are TRBV18 and TRBJ1-5; D uncertain. Germline V CDR1 and CDR2: KGHSH, LQKENI. This CDR3 region has 13 residues. Trimming took off 5 bases at V and 0 bases at J, with 5 bases between the two ends. The DNA of the CDR3 is TGTGCCAGCTCAGGGAATAGCAATCAGCCCCAGCATTTT. Translated: CASSGNSNQPQHF. Full variable domain (missing parts from reference TRBV18 and TRBJ1-5): NAGVMQNPRHLVRRRGQEARLRCSPMKGHSHVYWYRQLPEEGLKFMVYLQKENIIDESGMPKERFSAEFPKEGPSILRIQQVVRGDSAAYFCASSGNSNQPQHFGDGTRLSIL.

This clone was picked up a small number of times. The J gene is TRBJ1-2, the V gene TRBV14, with D perhaps matching TRBD1 (5 bases). V gave up 1 base and J gave up 8 bases, with 8 bases separating them. The CDR3 is 12 amino acids. Germline CDR1 reads SGHDN; CDR2 reads FVKESK. CDR3 DNA sequence: TGTGCCAGCAGCCAAGGGTGGGGCGGCTACACCTTC. It encodes CASSQGWGGYTF.

The chain joins TRBV6-6 to TRBJ2-2, with 7 bases lining up with TRBD1. This CDR3 is 15 amino acids long. Germline loops: CDR1 MNHNY, CDR2 SVGAGI (reference sequence). Trimming took 2 bases from V and 5 from J; bases not matched to a gene: 5. Here the CDR3 reads CASSYGTVSTGELFF. The CDR3 coding sequence is TGTGCCAGCAGTTACGGGACAGTCAGTACCGGGGAGCTGTTTTTT.

The chain has TRBV24-1 and TRBJ2-2, with 10 bases identical to TRBD1. This CDR3 is built from 16 residues. Germline loops: CDR1 KGHDR, CDR2 SFDVKD. J was trimmed by 5 bases and V by 2 bases; bases with no gene match: 4. The CDR3 here is CATSDSGTGETGELFF. In nucleotides, the CDR3 is TGTGCCACCAGTGATTCCGGGACAGGGGAAACCGGGGAGCTGTTTTTT.

The CDR3 DNA sequence: TGTGCCAGCAGGGGGGAGCAGTTTCAGCCCCAGCATTTT. Amino acids: CASRGEQFQPQHF. The chain employs TRBV2 and TRBJ1-5; TRBD1 is a possible D gene (5 bases). In germline, CDR1 is SNHLY, CDR2 FYNNEI. The CDR3 consists of 13 residues. The ends were cut back, 6 bases at V and 6 bases at J, with 12 bases in the middle.

The chain recombines TRBV18 with TRBJ1-1, with 7 bases fitting TRBD1. V gave up 4 bases and J gave up 1 base; unmatched junction bases: 9. Germline V gene data show CDR1 as KGHSH and CDR2 as LQKENI. CDR3 size: 16 residues. Here the CDR3 reads CASSRDKGASNTEAFF. In DNA form, the CDR3 reads TGTGCCAGCTCACGCGACAAGGGGGCTTCGAACACTGAAGCTTTCTTT.

This clone was seen only a few times. The chain couples TRBV5-5 to TRBJ1-1, with D unresolved. The CDR3 totals 16 residues. Trimming pared 1 base from V and 0 bases from J, leaving 13 bases between. Looked up from germline, CDR1 is SGHKS and CDR2 is YYEKEE (reference sequence). For the CDR3, the DNA is TGTGCCAGCAGCTTGATGGCTTCCCCTTTGAACACTGAAGCTTTCTTT. As protein: CASSLMASPLNTEAFF.

The chain joins TRBV3-1 (or the pseudogene TRBV3-2) to TRBJ2-7; 9 bases are a match to TRBD2. The CDR3 sequence is 14 residues long. Looked up from germline, CDR1 is LGHDT and CDR2 is YNNKEL (reference sequence). Trimming took 6 bases from V and 5 from J; bases not matched to a gene: 8. CDR3 sequence: CASRPSGTSNEQYF. The CDR3 region has the DNA TGTGCCAGCAGACCATCGGGGACTAGCAACGAGCAGTACTTC.

In its sample, this clone was seen a few times. The chain combines TRBV19 with TRBJ2-1, with 9 bases matching TRBD1. The CDR3 is 17 amino acids. V trimming: 6 bases; J trimming: 8 bases; junction bases outside the gene matches: 17. Germline V gives CDR1 LNHDA, CDR2 SQIVND (reference sequence). The CDR3 region is CASRQQGAGEYLHEQFF. CDR3 coding DNA: TGTGCCAGTAGGCAACAGGGGGCCGGAGAATACCTCCATGAGCAGTTCTTC.

The chain couples TRBV5-6 to TRBJ2-7; D call uncertain. The V end lost 9 bases, the J end lost 1 base, and 11 bases lay between the germline ends. This CDR3 is 12 amino acids long. The germline CDR1 and CDR2 sequences are SGHDT and YYEEEE. Here the CDR3 reads CATSVGSYEQYF. The CDR3 DNA is TGTGCCACCTCGGTCGGATCCTACGAGCAGTACTTC.

Remarks on this clone: Other DNA sequences in this specimen translate into the identical CDR3. This chain uses TRBV5-4 with TRBJ2-5; 16 nucleotides agree with TRBD2. The CDR3 extends over 17 amino acids. J gave up 5 bases and V 4 bases, and 8 bases lay outside the gene matches. CDR1 and CDR2 (germline): SGHNT, YYREEE (reference sequence). CDR3 sequence reads: CASSPGLAGGPEETQYF. The CDR3 nucleotides read TGTGCCAGCAGCCCGGGACTAGCGGGAGGGCCGGAGGAGACCCAGTACTTC. The full variable domain, in which reference TRBV5-4 and TRBJ2-5 provide the parts outside the CDR3, is ETGVTQSPTHLIKTRGQQVTLRCSSQSGHNTVSWYQQALGQGPQFIFQYYREEENGRGNFPPRFSGLQFPNYSSELNVNALELDDSALYLCASSPGLAGGPEETQYFGPGTRLLVL.

This sequence joins TRBV7-8 and TRBJ1-5; tentative D call: TRBD1 (6 bases). Trimming stripped 5 bases from V and 7 bases from J, with 15 bases between. The CDR3 consists of 14 residues. Germline CDR1 is SGHVS and CDR2 is FQNEAQ. CDR3 in DNA: TGTGCCAGCAGCCAAGGACAGAGGGCCCAGCCCCAGCATTTT. This codes for CASSQGQRAQPQHF.

Here the CDR3 DNA reads TGTGCCAGCAGCTTAACTAGAACCGGAGACACTGAAGCTTTCTTT. Translated: CASSLTRTGDTEAFF. This chain joins TRBV7-2 and TRBJ1-1; unclear D gene. CDR3 length equals 15 residues. Trimming removed 2 bases from V and 3 bases from J, with 13 bases in between. The V gene's germline CDR1 is SGHTA and CDR2 FQGNSA.